This TCR beta chain was sequenced for a study of spatial heterogeneity in lung cancer. General study findings and limits: Tumor mutation counts were tracked by expanded intratumoral alpha and beta TCR counts.

In regard to this clonotype: The antigen is unknown. At one end, the junction sequence differs from germline, possibly due to a read error.

TCRdb re-called the 5' RACE reads through MiXCR, storing one row per CDR3 protein. This table holds over 25,000 distinct CDR3 sequences, about 7.1% found once. Time point given: sample taken at primary tumor resection. The sequenced material consisted of unsorted whole RNA from tumor, nontumor lung or frozen PBMC. The length of the CDR3 is 13 residues. From germline, CDR1 is KGHSH and CDR2 LQKENI. The chain couples TRBV18 to TRBJ1-4; tentative D call: TRBD1 (5 bases). This TCR was recovered from a male donor with early-stage non-small cell lung cancer. The sequencing used lung tumor tissue, collected at surgery. The DNA for the CDR3 is TGTGTCAGCTCACGGGCAGGGAATGAAAAACTGTTTTTT. It codes for CVSSRAGNEKLFF.